This T cell receptor (beta chain) originates from a study of shared clonotypes between healthy human individuals. About the research overall: A couple of female and a few male donors aged 18 to 49 were enrolled.

On sorted subsets, replicate PCRs used roughly 220 ng DNA, or about 30,000 T cell genomes. The table came from immunoSEQ multiplex PCR; TCRdb's copy has only in-frame clones and leaves some out. The sample includes some 2.1 million clones, 90% to 95% of them seen just once. Study-wide points: Compared with clonotypes that all four donors shared, non-shared clonotypes had lower generation probabilities. An expected dependence of interdonor clonotype sharing on sequencing depth was noted.

V shed 2 bases and J shed 1 base, with 5 bases lying between them. The CDR3 covers 13 residues. Germline V CDR1 and CDR2: MRHNA, SNTAGT. On this clone itself: What it binds is unknown. Other DNA sequences in this specimen translate into the identical CDR3.

Sequences were obtained from naive CD4+ T cells sorted from blood. Sample subset: CD45RA+ positively selected. The chain joins TRBV6-4 to TRBJ1-2; D remains ambiguous. The TCR comes from a man aged 18 to 30 in good health. CDR3 sequence reads: CASSDGGNYGYTF. The CDR3 DNA follows: TGTGCCAGCAGTGACGGCGGTAACTATGGCTACACCTTC.